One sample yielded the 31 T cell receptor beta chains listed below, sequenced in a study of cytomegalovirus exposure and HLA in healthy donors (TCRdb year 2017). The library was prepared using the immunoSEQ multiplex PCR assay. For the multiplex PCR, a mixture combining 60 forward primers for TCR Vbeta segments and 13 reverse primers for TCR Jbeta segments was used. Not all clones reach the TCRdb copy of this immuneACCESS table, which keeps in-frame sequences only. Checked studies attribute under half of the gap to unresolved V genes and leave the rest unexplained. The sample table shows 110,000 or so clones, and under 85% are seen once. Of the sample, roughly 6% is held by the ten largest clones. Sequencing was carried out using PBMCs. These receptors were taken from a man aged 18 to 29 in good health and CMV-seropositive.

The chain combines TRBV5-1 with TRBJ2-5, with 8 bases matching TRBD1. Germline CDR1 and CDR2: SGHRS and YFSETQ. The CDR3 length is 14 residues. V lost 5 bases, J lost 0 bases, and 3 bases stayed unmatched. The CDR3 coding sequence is TGCGCCAGCAGTATACAGGGGGACCAAGAGACCCAGTACTTC. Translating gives CASSIQGDQETQYF.

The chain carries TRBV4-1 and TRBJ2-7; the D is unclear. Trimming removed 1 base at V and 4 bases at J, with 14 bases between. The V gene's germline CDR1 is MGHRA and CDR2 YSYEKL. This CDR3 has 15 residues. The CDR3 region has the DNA TGCGCCAGCAGCCAAGCTCTGGGCTGGGTTTACGAGCAGTACTTC. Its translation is CASSQALGWVYEQYF.

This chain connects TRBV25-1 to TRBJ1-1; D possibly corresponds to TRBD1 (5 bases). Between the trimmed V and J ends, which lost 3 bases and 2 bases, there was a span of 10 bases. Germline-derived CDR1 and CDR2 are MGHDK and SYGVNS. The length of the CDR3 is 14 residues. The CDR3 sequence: CASSEMTENTEAFF. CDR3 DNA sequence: TGTGCCAGCAGTGAGATGACAGAAAACACTGAAGCTTTCTTT.

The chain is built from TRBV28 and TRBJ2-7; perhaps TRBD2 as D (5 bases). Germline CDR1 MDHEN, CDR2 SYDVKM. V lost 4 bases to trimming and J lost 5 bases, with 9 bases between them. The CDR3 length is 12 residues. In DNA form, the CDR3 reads TGTGCCAGCAGTTCCGGGAACGACGAGCAGTACTTC. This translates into CASSSGNDEQYF. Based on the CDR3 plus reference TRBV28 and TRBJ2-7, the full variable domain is DVKVTQSSRYLVKRTGEKVFLECVQDMDHENMFWYRQDPGLGLRLIYFSYDVKMKEKGDIPEGYSVSREKKERFSLILESASTNQTSMYLCASSSGNDEQYFGPGTRLTVT.

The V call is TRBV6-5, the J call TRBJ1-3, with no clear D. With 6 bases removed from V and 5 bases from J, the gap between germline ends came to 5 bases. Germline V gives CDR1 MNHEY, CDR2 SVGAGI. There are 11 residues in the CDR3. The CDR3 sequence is CASRNRNTIYF. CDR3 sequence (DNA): TGTGCCAGCAGAAATAGAAACACCATATATTTT.

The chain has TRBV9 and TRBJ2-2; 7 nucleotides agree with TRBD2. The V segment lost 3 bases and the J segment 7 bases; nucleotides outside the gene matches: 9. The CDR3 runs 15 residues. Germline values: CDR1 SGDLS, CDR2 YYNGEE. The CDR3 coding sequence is TGTGCCAGCAGCGCCCTAGCTGGGGAGGGCGGGGAGCTGTTTTTT. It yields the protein CASSALAGEGGELFF.

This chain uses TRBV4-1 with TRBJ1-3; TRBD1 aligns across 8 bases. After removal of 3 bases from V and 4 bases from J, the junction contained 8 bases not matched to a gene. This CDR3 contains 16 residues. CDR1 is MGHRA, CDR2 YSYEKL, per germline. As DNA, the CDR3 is TGCGCCAGCAGCCATCAAGGACAGGGCATGGGAAACACCATATATTTT. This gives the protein CASSHQGQGMGNTIYF.

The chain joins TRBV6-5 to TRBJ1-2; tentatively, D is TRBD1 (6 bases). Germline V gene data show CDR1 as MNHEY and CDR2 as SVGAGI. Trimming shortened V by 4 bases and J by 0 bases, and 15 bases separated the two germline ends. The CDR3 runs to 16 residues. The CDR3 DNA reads TGTGCCAGCAGTTCCGGAACAGGGAGAACTAACTATGGCTACACCTTC. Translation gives CASSSGTGRTNYGYTF.

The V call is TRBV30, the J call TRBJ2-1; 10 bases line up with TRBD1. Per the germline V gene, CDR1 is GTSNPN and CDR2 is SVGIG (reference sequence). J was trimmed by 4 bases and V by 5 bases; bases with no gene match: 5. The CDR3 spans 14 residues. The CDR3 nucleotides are TGTGCCTGGGGTCGGACAGGGGGGTACAATGAGCAGTTCTTC. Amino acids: CAWGRTGGYNEQFF.

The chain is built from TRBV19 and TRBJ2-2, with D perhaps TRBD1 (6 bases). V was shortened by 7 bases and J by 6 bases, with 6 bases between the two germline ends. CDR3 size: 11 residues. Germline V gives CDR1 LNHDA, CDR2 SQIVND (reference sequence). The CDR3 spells CASTGAGELFF. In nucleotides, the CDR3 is TGTGCCAGTACAGGGGCCGGGGAGCTGTTTTTT. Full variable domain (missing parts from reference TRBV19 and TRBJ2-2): DGGITQSPKYLFRKEGQNVTLSCEQNLNHDAMYWYRQDPGQGLRLIYYSQIVNDFQKGDIAEGYSVSREKKESFPLTVTSAQKNPTAFYLCASTGAGELFFGEGSRLTVL.

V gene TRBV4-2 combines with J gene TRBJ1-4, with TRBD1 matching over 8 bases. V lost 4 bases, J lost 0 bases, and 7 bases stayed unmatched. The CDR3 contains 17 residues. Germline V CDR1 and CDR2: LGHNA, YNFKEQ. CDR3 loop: CASSLKGQGATNEKLFF. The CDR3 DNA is TGTGCCAGCAGCCTAAAAGGACAGGGTGCAACTAATGAAAAACTGTTTTTT.

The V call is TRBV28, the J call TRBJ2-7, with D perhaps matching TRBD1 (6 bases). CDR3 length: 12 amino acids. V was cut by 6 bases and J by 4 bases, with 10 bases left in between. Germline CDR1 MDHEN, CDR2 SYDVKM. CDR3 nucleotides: TGTGCCAGCAGCATCAGGGGTTACGAGCAGTACTTC. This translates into CASSIRGYEQYF. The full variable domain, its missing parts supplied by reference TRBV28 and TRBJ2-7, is DVKVTQSSRYLVKRTGEKVFLECVQDMDHENMFWYRQDPGLGLRLIYFSYDVKMKEKGDIPEGYSVSREKKERFSLILESASTNQTSMYLCASSIRGYEQYFGPGTRLTVT.

The CDR3 here is CASRTDNSNQPQHF. The CDR3 DNA reads as TGTGCCAGCAGAACAGACAATAGCAATCAGCCCCAGCATTTT. This chain joins TRBV28 and TRBJ1-5; D ambiguous. V was trimmed by 6 bases and J by 0 bases, leaving 9 bases between them. This CDR3 spans 14 amino acids. Germline CDR1 is MDHEN and CDR2 is SYDVKM. Filled out from reference TRBV28 and TRBJ1-5, the complete variable domain reads DVKVTQSSRYLVKRTGEKVFLECVQDMDHENMFWYRQDPGLGLRLIYFSYDVKMKEKGDIPEGYSVSREKKERFSLILESASTNQTSMYLCASRTDNSNQPQHFGDGTRLSIL.

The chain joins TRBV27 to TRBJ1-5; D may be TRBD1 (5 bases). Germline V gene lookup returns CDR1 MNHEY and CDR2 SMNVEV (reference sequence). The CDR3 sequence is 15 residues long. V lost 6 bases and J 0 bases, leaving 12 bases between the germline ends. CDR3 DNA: TGTGCCAGCAGGGGGCAGGAGTATAGCAATCAGCCCCAGCATTTT. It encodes CASRGQEYSNQPQHF.

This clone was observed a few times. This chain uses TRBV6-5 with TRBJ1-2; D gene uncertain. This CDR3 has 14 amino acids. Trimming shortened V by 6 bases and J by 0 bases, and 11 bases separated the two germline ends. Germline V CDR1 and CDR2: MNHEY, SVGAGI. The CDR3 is CASRIGGANYGYTF. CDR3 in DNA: TGTGCCAGCAGAATCGGCGGAGCTAACTATGGCTACACCTTC.

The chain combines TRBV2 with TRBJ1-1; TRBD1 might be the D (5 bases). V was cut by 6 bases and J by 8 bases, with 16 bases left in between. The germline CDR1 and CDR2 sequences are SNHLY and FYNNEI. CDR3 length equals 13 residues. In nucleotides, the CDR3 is TGTGCCAGCAGGCGGACAAACCTAGCGGAAGCTTTCTTT. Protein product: CASRRTNLAEAFF.

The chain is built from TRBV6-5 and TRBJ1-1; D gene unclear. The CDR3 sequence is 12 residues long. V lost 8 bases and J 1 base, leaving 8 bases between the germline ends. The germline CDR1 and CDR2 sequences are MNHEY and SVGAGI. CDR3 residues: CASGEKNTEAFF. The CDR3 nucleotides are TGTGCCAGCGGGGAGAAGAACACTGAAGCTTTCTTT.

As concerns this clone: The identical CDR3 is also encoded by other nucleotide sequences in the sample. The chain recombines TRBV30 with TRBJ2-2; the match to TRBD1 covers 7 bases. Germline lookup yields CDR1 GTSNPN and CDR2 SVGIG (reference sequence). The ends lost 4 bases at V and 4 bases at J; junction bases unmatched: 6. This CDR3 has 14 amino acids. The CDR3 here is CAWTPGQFTGELFF. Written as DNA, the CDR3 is TGTGCCTGGACCCCGGGACAGTTCACCGGGGAGCTGTTTTTT.

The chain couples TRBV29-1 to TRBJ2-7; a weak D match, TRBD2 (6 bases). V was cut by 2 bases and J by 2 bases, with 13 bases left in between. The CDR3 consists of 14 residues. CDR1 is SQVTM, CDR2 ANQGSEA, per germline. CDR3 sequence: CSVEFGGSAYEQYF. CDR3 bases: TGCAGCGTTGAATTTGGGGGGTCGGCCTACGAGCAGTACTTC.

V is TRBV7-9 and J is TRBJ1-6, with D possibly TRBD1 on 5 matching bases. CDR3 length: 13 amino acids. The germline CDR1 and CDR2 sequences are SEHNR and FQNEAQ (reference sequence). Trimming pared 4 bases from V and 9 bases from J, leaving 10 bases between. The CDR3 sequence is CASSSQGASPLHF. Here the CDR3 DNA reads TGTGCCAGCAGCTCTCAGGGTGCTTCACCCCTCCACTTT.

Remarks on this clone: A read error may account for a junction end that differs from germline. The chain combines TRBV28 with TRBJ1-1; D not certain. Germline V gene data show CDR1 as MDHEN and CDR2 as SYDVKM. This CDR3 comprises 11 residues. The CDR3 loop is CASSPATKAFF. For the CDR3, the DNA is TGTGCCAGCAGTCCTGCCACTAAAGCTTTCTTT.

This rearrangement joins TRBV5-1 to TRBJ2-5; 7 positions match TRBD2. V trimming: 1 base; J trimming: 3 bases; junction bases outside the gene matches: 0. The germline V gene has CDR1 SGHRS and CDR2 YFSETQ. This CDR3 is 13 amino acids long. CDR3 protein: CASSLLAEETQYF. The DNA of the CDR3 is TGCGCCAGCAGCTTGCTAGCGGAAGAGACCCAGTACTTC.

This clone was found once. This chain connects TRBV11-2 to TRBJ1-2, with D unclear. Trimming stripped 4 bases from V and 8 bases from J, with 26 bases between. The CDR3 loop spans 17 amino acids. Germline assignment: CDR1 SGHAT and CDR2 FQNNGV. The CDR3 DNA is TGTGCCAGCAGCTGGGAGGCCTTCGGACCTGGCGCGAACGGCTACACCTTC. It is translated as CASSWEAFGPGANGYTF.

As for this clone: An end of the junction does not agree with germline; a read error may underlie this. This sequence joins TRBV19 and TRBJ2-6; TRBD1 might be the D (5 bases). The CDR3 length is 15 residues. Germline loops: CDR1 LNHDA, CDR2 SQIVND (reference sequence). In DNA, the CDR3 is TGTGCCAGTAGCTACACGTCCTCTGGGGCCAACGCCCTGACTTTC. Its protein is CASSYTSSGANALTF.

The CDR3 protein is CASSRAGATNEKLFF. DNA of the CDR3: TGTGCCAGCAGCCGAGCGGGGGCAACTAATGAAAAACTGTTTTTT. The chain couples TRBV7-6 to TRBJ1-4; D is possibly TRBD1 (5 bases). The germline V gene encodes CDR1 SGHVS and CDR2 FNYEAQ. There are 15 residues in the CDR3. Trimming cost V 5 bases and J 0 bases, with 10 bases left between them.

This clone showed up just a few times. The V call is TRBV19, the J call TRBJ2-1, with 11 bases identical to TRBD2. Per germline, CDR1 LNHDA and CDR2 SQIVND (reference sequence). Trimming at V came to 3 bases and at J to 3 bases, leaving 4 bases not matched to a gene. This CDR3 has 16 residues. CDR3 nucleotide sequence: TGTGCCAGTAGTATTAGCGGGAGGGCCGTCTACAATGAGCAGTTCTTC. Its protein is CASSISGRAVYNEQFF.

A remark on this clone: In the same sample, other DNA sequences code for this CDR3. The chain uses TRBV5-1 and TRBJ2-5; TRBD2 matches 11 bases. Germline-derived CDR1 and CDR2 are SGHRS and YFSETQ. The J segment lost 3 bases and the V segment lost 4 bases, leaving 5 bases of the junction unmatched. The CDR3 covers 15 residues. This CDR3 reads CASSLTSGSEETQYF. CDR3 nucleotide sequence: TGCGCCAGCAGCCTAACTAGCGGGAGTGAAGAGACCCAGTACTTC.

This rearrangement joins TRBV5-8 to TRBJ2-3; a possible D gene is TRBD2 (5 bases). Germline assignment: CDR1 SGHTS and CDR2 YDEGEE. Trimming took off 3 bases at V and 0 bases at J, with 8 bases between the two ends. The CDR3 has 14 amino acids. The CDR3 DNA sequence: TGTGCCAGCAGCTGGACTGCAAGCACAGATACGCAGTATTTT. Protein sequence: CASSWTASTDTQYF.

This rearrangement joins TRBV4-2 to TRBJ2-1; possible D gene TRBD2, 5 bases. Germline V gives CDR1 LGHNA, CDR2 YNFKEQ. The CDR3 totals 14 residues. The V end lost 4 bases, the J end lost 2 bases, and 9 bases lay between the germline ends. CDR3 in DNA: TGTGCCAGCAGCCTAGACGGGGCCTACAATGAGCAGTTCTTC. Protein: CASSLDGAYNEQFF.

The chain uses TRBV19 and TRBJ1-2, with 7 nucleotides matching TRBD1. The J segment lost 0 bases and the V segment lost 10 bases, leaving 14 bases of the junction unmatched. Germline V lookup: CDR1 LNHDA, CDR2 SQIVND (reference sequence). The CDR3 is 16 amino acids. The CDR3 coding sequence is TGTGCCACCCTCGTGGGGACAGCGCTAGCTAACTATGGCTACACCTTC. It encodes CATLVGTALANYGYTF.

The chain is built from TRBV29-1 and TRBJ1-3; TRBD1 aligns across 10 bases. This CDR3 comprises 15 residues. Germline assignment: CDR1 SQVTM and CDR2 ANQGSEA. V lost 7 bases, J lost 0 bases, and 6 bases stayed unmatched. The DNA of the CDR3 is TGCAGCGCCCTACGGACAGGGGGCTCTGGAAACACCATATATTTT. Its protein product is CSALRTGGSGNTIYF.